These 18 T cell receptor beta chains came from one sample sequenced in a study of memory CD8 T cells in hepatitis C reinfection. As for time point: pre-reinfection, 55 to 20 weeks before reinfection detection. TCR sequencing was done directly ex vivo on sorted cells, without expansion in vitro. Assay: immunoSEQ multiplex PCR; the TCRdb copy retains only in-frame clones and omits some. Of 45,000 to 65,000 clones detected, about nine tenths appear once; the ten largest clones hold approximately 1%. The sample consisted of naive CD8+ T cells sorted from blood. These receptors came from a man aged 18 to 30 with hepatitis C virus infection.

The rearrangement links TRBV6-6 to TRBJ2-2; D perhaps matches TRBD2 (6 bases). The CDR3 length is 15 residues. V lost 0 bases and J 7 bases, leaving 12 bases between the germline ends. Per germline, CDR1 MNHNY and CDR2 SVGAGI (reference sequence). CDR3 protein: CASSYSREMGGELFF. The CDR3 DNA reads TGTGCCAGCAGTTACTCCCGGGAGATGGGCGGGGAGCTGTTTTTT.

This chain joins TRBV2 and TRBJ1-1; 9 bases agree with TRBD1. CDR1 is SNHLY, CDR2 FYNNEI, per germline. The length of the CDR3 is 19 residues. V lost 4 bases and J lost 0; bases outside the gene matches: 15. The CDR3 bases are TGTGCCAGCAGTGGGCGGAGCGGGACAGGGAAAACTATGAACACTGAAGCTTTCTTT. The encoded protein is CASSGRSGTGKTMNTEAFF.

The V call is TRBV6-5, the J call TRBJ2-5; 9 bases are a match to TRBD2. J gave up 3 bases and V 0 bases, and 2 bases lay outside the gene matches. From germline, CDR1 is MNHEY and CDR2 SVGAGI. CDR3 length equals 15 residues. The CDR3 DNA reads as TGTGCCAGCAGTTACTCCCGCGGGAGGGAAGAGACCCAGTACTTC. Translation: CASSYSRGREETQYF.

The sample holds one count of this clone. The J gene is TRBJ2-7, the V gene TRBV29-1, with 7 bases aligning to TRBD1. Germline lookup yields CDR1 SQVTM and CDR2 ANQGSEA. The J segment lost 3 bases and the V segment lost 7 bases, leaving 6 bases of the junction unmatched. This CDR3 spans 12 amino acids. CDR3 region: CSAVTGDYEQYF. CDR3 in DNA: TGCAGCGCTGTTACAGGGGACTACGAGCAGTACTTC.

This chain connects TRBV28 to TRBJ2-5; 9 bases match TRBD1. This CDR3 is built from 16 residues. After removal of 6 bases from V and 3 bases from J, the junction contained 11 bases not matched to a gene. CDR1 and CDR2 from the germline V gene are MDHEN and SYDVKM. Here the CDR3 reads CASRPTGQGWEETQYF. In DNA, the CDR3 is TGTGCCAGCAGACCAACCGGACAGGGGTGGGAAGAGACCCAGTACTTC.

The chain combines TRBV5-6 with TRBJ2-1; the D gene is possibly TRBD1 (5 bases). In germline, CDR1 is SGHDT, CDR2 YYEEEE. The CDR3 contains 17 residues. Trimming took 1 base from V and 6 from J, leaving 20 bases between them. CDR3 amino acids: CASSLNVGQGLSNEQFF. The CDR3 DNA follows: TGTGCCAGCAGCTTGAATGTCGGTCAGGGCCTCTCCAATGAGCAGTTCTTC.

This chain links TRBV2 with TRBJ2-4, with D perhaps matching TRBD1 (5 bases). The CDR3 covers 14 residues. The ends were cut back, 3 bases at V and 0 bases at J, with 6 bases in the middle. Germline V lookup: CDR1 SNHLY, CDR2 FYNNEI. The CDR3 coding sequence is TGTGCCAGCAGTGAGGGGCGAGCCAAAAACATTCAGTACTTC. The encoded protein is CASSEGRAKNIQYF.

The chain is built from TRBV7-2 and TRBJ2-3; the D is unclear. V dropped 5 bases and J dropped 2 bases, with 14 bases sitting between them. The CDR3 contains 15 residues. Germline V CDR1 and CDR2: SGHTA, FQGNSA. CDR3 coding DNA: TGTGCCAGCAGCCCAGTGGTTGCCACCACAGATACGCAGTATTTT. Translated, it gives CASSPVVATTDTQYF.

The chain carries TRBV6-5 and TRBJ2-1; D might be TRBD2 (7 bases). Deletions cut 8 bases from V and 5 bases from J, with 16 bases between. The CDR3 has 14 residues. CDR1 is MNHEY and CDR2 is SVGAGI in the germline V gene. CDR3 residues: CASRMGGGDNEQFF. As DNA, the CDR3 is TGTGCCAGCCGGATGGGAGGGGGTGACAATGAGCAGTTCTTC.

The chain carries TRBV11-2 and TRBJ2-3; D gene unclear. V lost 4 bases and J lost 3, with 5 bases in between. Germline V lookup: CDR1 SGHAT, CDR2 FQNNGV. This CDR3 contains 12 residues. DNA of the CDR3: TGTGCCAGCAGCTCCCGGACAGATACGCAGTATTTT. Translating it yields CASSSRTDTQYF.

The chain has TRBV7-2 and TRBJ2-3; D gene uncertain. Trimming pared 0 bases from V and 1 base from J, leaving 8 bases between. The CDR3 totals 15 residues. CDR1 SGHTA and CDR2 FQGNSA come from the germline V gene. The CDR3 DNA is TGTGCCAGCAGCTTAGCCTACAGACGCACAGATACGCAGTATTTT. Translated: CASSLAYRRTDTQYF.

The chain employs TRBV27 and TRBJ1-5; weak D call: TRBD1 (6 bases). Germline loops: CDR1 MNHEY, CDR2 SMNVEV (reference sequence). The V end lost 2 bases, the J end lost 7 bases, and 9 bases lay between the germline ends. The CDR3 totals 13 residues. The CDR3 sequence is CASSLAGEQPQHF. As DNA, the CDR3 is TGTGCCAGCAGTTTAGCAGGGGAGCAGCCCCAGCATTTT.

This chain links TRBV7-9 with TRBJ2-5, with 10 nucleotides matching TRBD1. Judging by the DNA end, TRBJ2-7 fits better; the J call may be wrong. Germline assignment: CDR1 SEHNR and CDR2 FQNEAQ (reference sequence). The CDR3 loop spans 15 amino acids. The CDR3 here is CASSFEGQGPSEQYF. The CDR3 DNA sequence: TGTGCCAGCAGCTTTGAGGGACAGGGGCCGTCCGAGCAGTACTTC.

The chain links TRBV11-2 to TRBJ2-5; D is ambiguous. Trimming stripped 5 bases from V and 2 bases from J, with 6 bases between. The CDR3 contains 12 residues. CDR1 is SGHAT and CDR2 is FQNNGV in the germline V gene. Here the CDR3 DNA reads TGTGCCAGCAGCCCCGGGCAAGAGACCCAGTACTTC. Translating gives CASSPGQETQYF.

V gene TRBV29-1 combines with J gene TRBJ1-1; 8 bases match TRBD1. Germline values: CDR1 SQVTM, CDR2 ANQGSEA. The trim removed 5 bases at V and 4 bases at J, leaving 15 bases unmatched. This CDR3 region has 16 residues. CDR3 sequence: CSVPPQGASIITEAFF. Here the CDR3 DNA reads TGCAGCGTTCCCCCGCAGGGGGCGAGTATTATCACTGAAGCTTTCTTT.

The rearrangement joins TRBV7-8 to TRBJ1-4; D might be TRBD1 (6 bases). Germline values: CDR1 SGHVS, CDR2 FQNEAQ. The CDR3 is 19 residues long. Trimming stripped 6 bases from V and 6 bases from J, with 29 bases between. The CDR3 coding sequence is TGTGCCAGCAGTTTAATACCGGGACAACGAATTATGGAGGATGAAAAACTGTTTTTT. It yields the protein CASSLIPGQRIMEDEKLFF.

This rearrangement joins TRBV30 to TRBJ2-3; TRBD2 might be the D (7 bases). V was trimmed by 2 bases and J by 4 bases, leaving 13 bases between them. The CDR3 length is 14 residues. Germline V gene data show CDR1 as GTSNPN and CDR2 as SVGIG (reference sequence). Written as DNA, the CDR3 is TGTGCCTGGAGTCGAACGGGGGGCTCAGATACGCAGTATTTT. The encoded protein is CAWSRTGGSDTQYF.

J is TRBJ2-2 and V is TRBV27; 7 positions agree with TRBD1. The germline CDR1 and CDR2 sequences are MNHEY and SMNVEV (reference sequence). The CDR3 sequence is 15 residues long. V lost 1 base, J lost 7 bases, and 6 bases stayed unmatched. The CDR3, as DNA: TGTGCCAGCAGTTTATTTAGGGGGCTCGGCGGGGAGCTGTTTTTT. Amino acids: CASSLFRGLGGELFF.